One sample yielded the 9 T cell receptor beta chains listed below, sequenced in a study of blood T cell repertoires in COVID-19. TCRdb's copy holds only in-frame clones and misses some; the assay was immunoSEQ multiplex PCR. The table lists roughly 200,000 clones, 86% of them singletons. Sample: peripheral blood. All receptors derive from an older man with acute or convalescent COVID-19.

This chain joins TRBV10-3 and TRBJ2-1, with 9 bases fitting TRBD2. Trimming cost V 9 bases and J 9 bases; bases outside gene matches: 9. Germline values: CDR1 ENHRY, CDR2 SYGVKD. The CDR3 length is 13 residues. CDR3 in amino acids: CAMGGGLAPEQFF. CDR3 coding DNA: TGTGCCATGGGGGGGGGACTAGCCCCTGAGCAGTTCTTC.

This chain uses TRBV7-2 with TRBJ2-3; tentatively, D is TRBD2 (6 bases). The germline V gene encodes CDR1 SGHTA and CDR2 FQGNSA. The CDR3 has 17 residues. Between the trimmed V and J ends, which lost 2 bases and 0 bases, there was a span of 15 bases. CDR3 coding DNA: TGTGCCAGCAGCTTATTCGTCCGGAGCGGGAGCACAGATACGCAGTATTTT. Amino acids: CASSLFVRSGSTDTQYF. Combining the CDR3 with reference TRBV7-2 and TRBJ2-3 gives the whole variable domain GAGVSQSPSNKVTEKGKDVELRCDPISGHTALYWYRQSLGQGLEFLIYFQGNSAPDKSGLPSDRFSAERTGGSVSTLTIQRTQQEDSAVYLCASSLFVRSGSTDTQYFGPGTRLTVL.

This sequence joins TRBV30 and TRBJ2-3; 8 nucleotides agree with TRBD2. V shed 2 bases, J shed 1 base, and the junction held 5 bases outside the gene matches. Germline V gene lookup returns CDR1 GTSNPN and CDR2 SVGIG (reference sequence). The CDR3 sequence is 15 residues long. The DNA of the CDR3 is TGTGCCTGGAGTCGTAGCGGGACTCGCACAGATACGCAGTATTTT. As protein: CAWSRSGTRTDTQYF.

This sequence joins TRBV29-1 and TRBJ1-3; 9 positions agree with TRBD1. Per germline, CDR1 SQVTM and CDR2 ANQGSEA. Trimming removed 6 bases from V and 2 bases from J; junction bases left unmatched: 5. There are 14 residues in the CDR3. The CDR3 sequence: CSVGQGYAGNTIYF. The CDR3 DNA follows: TGCAGCGTCGGACAGGGGTATGCTGGAAACACCATATATTTT.

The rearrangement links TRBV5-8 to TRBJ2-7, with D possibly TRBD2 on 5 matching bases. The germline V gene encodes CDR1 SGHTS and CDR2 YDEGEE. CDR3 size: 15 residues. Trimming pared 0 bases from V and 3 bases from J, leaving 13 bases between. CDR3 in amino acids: CASSLAWTERYEQYF. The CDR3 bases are TGTGCCAGCAGCTTGGCTTGGACTGAACGCTACGAGCAGTACTTC.

The CDR3 nucleotides read TGTGCCAGCAGCTTATCCGGGACGGGAGCCTACGAGCAGTACTTC. The encoded protein is CASSLSGTGAYEQYF. The rearrangement links TRBV7-9 to TRBJ2-7, with D possibly TRBD2 on 6 matching bases. This CDR3 region has 15 residues. Trimming pared 2 bases from V and 2 bases from J, leaving 13 bases between. The V gene's germline CDR1 is SEHNR and CDR2 FQNEAQ (reference sequence).

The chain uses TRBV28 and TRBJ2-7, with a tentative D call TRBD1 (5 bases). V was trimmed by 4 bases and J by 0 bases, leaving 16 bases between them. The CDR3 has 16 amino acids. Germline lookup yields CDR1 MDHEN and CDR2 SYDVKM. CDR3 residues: CASSSADSRVSYEQYF. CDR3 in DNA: TGTGCCAGCAGTTCTGCCGACAGCCGTGTCTCCTACGAGCAGTACTTC.

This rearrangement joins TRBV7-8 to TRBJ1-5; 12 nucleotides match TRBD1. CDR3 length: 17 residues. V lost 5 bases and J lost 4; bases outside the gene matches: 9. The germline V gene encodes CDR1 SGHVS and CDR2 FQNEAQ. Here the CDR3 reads CASSPGGTGGRNQPQHF. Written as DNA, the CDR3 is TGTGCCAGCAGCCCAGGTGGGACAGGGGGCAGAAATCAGCCCCAGCATTTT.

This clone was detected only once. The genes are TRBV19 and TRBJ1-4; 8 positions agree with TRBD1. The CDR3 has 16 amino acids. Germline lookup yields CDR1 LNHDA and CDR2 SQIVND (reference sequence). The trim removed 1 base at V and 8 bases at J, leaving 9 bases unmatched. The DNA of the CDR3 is TGTGCCAGTAGTATAGCTTTCAGGGGGCGCGGGGAAAAACTGTTTTTT. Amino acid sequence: CASSIAFRGRGEKLFF.